A selection of T cell receptor beta chains follows, all from one sample in a study of blood T cell repertoires in COVID-19. Using immunoSEQ multiplex PCR, the repertoire was profiled, and TCRdb retains in-frame clones only, with some absent. In the table there are fewer than 200,000 clones, approximately 91% of which are singletons. The sample was peripheral blood. The receptors shown here come from a man aged 18 to 35 with COVID-19, enrolled during active disease. The CDR3 runs from the conserved cysteine through the conserved F or W. The order of the fields is V gene, J gene, CDR3 length, D gene, clone size, CDR3 protein, CDR3 DNA. D genes are given only for firm matches. The size of a clone is reported for some rows only, either as once, few or many, or as a class for expanded clones.

TRBV27	TRBJ2-6	16	-	-	CASSSPVRSGANVLTF	TGTGCCAGCAGTTCCCCGGTCCGCTCTGGGGCCAACGTCCTGACTTTC
TRBV9	TRBJ1-2	14	-	-	CASSVGQGFYGYTF	TGTGCCAGCAGCGTGGGGCAGGGGTTCTATGGCTACACCTTC
TRBV27	TRBJ2-1	16	TRBD2	-	CASSLSSGSRYNEQFF	TGTGCCAGCAGTTTATCGAGCGGGAGTAGGTACAATGAGCAGTTCTTC
TRBV2	TRBJ2-2	14	-	-	CASSDRTSPGELFF	TGTGCCAGCAGTGATCGGACAAGCCCCGGGGAGCTGTTTTTT
TRBV7-9	TRBJ1-5	13	-	-	CASSLEGYQPQHF	TGTGCCAGCAGCTTAGAGGGGTATCAGCCCCAGCATTTT
TRBV9	TRBJ1-1	20	-	-	CASSAYPISGGPTMNTEAFF	TGTGCCAGCAGCGCGTATCCCATATCCGGGGGTCCTACAATGAACACTGAAGCTTTCTTT
TRBV7-9	TRBJ2-5	11	-	-	CASSRLETQYF	TGTGCCAGCAGCCGTCTGGAGACCCAGTACTTC
TRBV4-1	TRBJ2-7	15	-	-	CASSQEEAYSYEQYF	TGCGCCAGCAGCCAAGAGGAGGCCTATTCCTACGAGCAGTACTTC
TRBV11-2	TRBJ2-3	14	-	-	CASSLDLSTDTQYF	TGTGCCAGCAGCTTAGATCTTTCCACAGATACGCAGTATTTT
TRBV7-7	TRBJ2-5	15	-	-	CASSLLDGRGETQYF	TGTGCTAGCAGCTTATTGGACGGAAGGGGGGAGACCCAGTACTTC
TRBV28	TRBJ1-5	17	TRBD1	-	CASSPGPGQAINQPQHF	TGTGCCAGCAGTCCGGGGCCCGGACAGGCTATCAATCAGCCCCAGCATTTT
TRBV6-2/TRBV6-3	TRBJ1-2	13	TRBD1	-	CASSYRQGYGYTF	TGTGCCAGCAGTTACAGACAGGGCTATGGCTACACCTTC
TRBV3-1/TRBV3-2	TRBJ1-5	14	-	-	CASSNRVGNQPQHF	TGTGCCAGCAGCAACAGGGTGGGCAATCAGCCCCAGCATTTT
TRBV6-5	TRBJ2-1	16	TRBD2	-	CASSYGRTSGLNEQFF	TGTGCCAGCAGTTACGGGCGGACTAGCGGCCTGAATGAGCAGTTCTTC
TRBV7-8	TRBJ2-6	18	-	-	CASSKRDSQGLGANVLTF	TGTGCCAGCAGCAAACGGGACTCCCAGGGCCTTGGGGCCAACGTCCTGACTTTC
TRBV6-2/TRBV6-3	TRBJ2-7	13	TRBD1	-	CASSYDRVYEQYF	TGTGCCAGCAGTTACGACAGGGTCTACGAGCAGTACTTC
TRBV7-9	TRBJ2-7	13	TRBD2	many	CASSPAGVGEQYF	TGTGCCAGCAGCCCAGCGGGAGTGGGCGAGCAGTACTTC